Following are 26 T cell receptor beta chains from one sample sequenced in a study of T cell responses to AZD1222 COVID-19 vaccine (dated by TCRdb to about 2021). According to the study, the label for this sample's time point signals: baseline before first vaccination. Library preparation used the immunoSEQ multiplex PCR assay. TCRdb carries this immuneACCESS record with in-frame sequences only. Its versions omit some clonotypes, under half of them owing to an unresolved V gene in the studies checked, with the rest unexplained. A total of tens of thousands of clones appear in this sample, more than 60% of them only once. The ten largest clones represent 5.5% to 8% of the sample. The input for sequencing was peripheral blood, taken on day 0 of AZD1222 vaccination. The receptor set was obtained from an adult in good health.

The CDR3 DNA sequence: TGTGCCAGCAGCCCTGGACACGGCGGGTATGGCTACACCTTC. Its translation is CASSPGHGGYGYTF. The genes are TRBV7-3 and TRBJ1-2; tentatively, D is TRBD1 (5 bases). This CDR3 is 14 amino acids long. Trimming took 5 bases from V and 5 from J, leaving 15 bases between them. In germline, CDR1 is SGHTA, CDR2 FQGTGA.

The J gene is TRBJ1-5, the V gene TRBV2, with D perhaps TRBD1 (6 bases). V was pared by 5 bases and J by 3 bases, with 11 bases between. The CDR3 length is 14 residues. The germline V gene has CDR1 SNHLY and CDR2 FYNNEI. CDR3 loop: CASSSQGNNQPQHF. The CDR3 nucleotides read TGTGCCAGCAGTTCACAGGGAAACAATCAGCCCCAGCATTTT.

The gene calls are TRBV9 and TRBJ1-1; D is unresolved. The V and J ends lost 1 base and 0 bases respectively, with 4 bases between them. The CDR3 sequence is 13 residues long. The germline CDR1 and CDR2 sequences are SGDLS and YYNGEE. The CDR3 spells CASSVQLNTEAFF. The CDR3 DNA follows: TGTGCCAGCAGCGTACAGTTGAACACTGAAGCTTTCTTT.

The V and J genes are TRBV6-1 and TRBJ2-3, with 9 bases fitting TRBD2. With V trimmed by 0 bases and J by 1 base, 2 bases remained unmatched. The CDR3 has 16 amino acids. The germline V gene has CDR1 MNHNS and CDR2 SASEGT. CDR3 in amino acids: CASSEALAGGTDTQYF. In DNA, the CDR3 is TGTGCCAGCAGTGAAGCACTAGCGGGTGGCACAGATACGCAGTATTTT.

The chain employs TRBV2 and TRBJ2-1; 14 bases are a match to TRBD2. CDR1 is SNHLY, CDR2 FYNNEI, per germline. The CDR3 length is 16 residues. V lost 10 bases and J lost 8; bases outside the gene matches: 13. Here the CDR3 DNA reads TGTGCCACCATCTTAGGGACTAGCGGGAGTCCCGATGAGCAGTTCTTC. It specifies CATILGTSGSPDEQFF.

The chain couples TRBV2 to TRBJ1-5, with unresolved D. The ends were cut back, 2 bases at V and 6 bases at J, with 11 bases in the middle. This CDR3 comprises 14 residues. Per the germline V gene, CDR1 is SNHLY and CDR2 is FYNNEI. The CDR3 DNA sequence: TGTGCCAGCAGTGAAAGCCGGATGAGTCAGCCCCAGCATTTT. Encoded protein: CASSESRMSQPQHF.

This clone came up a few times. This rearrangement joins TRBV6-5 to TRBJ2-7, with D perhaps TRBD1 or TRBD2 (5 bases each). CDR1 and CDR2 from the germline V gene are MNHEY and SVGAGI. V was pared by 2 bases and J by 5 bases, with 13 bases between. The CDR3 has 14 residues. The DNA for the CDR3 is TGTGCCAGCAGTTACCGGGGCAGGGCCCACGAGCAGTACTTC. It specifies CASSYRGRAHEQYF.

This clone showed up just once. The chain links TRBV30 to TRBJ2-1; TRBD2 might be the D (5 bases). The V and J ends lost 2 bases and 9 bases respectively, with 14 bases between them. The CDR3 consists of 13 residues. CDR1 GTSNPN and CDR2 SVGIG come from the germline V gene (reference sequence). In DNA, the CDR3 is TGTGCCTGGAGTAGGAGAGGGTTCGGTGAGCAGTTCTTC. It is translated as CAWSRRGFGEQFF. Together with reference TRBV30 and TRBJ2-1, the CDR3 gives the full variable domain: SQTIHQWPATLVQPVGSPLSLECTVEGTSNPNLYWYRQAAGRGLQLLFYSVGIGQISSEVPQNLSASRPQDRQFILSSKKLLLSDSGFYLCAWSRRGFGEQFFGPGTRLTVL.

This rearrangement joins TRBV6-1 to TRBJ2-2; 9 positions match TRBD1. The trim removed 0 bases at V and 6 bases at J, leaving 2 bases unmatched. Germline V gene sequence: CDR1 MNHNS, CDR2 SASEGT. CDR3 length: 15 amino acids. CDR3 protein: CASSEAGQGAGELFF. In DNA, the CDR3 is TGTGCCAGCAGTGAAGCGGGACAGGGTGCCGGGGAGCTGTTTTTT.

V and J are TRBV11-2 and TRBJ2-5; 9 nucleotides agree with TRBD1. Trimming removed 2 bases from V and 4 bases from J; junction bases left unmatched: 5. CDR3 length: 15 residues. Germline assignment: CDR1 SGHAT and CDR2 FQNNGV. CDR3 DNA sequence: TGTGCCAGCAGCTTATCGCTACAGGGGGCAGAGACCCAGTACTTC. Protein sequence: CASSLSLQGAETQYF.

V is TRBV2 and J is TRBJ1-2; a possible D gene is TRBD1 (5 bases). CDR3 length: 17 amino acids. With 7 bases removed from V and 2 bases from J, the gap between germline ends came to 23 bases. Germline V gene data show CDR1 as SNHLY and CDR2 as FYNNEI. The CDR3 DNA reads as TGTGCCAGCATTGTAGTTCCCGGGGCCAGGGAGAACTATGGCTACACCTTC. Its translation: CASIVVPGARENYGYTF.

The V and J genes are TRBV5-1 and TRBJ2-2; the D gene is possibly TRBD1 (6 bases). V was cut by 4 bases and J by 1 base, with 11 bases left in between. In germline, CDR1 is SGHRS, CDR2 YFSETQ. CDR3 length: 15 residues. CDR3 bases: TGCGCCAGCAGCCAAAGGACAGTGAACACCGGGGAGCTGTTTTTT. The encoded protein is CASSQRTVNTGELFF.

This clone was observed a single time. This chain links TRBV29-1 with TRBJ1-5, with a possible D match to TRBD1 (5 bases). V was trimmed by 4 bases and J by 3 bases, leaving 10 bases between them. The CDR3 contains 13 residues. CDR1 and CDR2 from the germline V gene are SQVTM and ANQGSEA. CDR3 protein: CSVARAYNQPQHF. The DNA of the CDR3 is TGCAGCGTTGCCAGGGCCTACAATCAGCCCCAGCATTTT.

V and J are TRBV18 and TRBJ1-2; 7 nucleotides align to TRBD1. Germline CDR1 reads KGHSH; CDR2 reads LQKENI. V trimming: 3 bases; J trimming: 7 bases; junction bases outside the gene matches: 11. The CDR3 consists of 15 residues. Here the CDR3 DNA reads TGTGCCAGCTCACCTGACAGGGAGACCACTATTGGCTACACCTTC. This gives the protein CASSPDRETTIGYTF.

V gene TRBV7-2 combines with J gene TRBJ1-2; 9 bases match TRBD1. V was clipped by 5 bases and J by 7 bases; unmatched bases: 17. This CDR3 comprises 17 residues. Per germline, CDR1 SGHTA and CDR2 FQGNSA. The chain's CDR3 is CASSRLPGQGSVGGYTF. The CDR3 DNA follows: TGTGCCAGCAGCCGCTTGCCGGGACAGGGATCGGTAGGTGGCTACACCTTC.

Only a few counts were recorded for this clone. The chain couples TRBV6-5 to TRBJ1-2; the D gene is possibly TRBD1 (5 bases). The V gene lost 7 bases and the J gene lost 4 bases, with 13 bases spanning the gap. CDR1 and CDR2 from the germline V gene are MNHEY and SVGAGI. The CDR3 consists of 13 residues. The CDR3 protein is CASNAGLTYGYTF. CDR3 nucleotide sequence: TGTGCCAGCAACGCAGGGCTTACCTATGGCTACACCTTC.

CDR3 nucleotide sequence: TGTGCCAGCAGCCCGTATGTGGCAGTCGGAAACACCATATATTTT. Protein: CASSPYVAVGNTIYF. The V call is TRBV7-8, the J call TRBJ1-3; no clear D gene. Germline V lookup: CDR1 SGHVS, CDR2 FQNEAQ. The ends were cut back, 5 bases at V and 4 bases at J, with 15 bases in the middle. The CDR3 contains 15 residues.

This clone turned up a few times. The chain carries TRBV27 and TRBJ1-2; TRBD1 agrees at 11 bases. The CDR3 is 15 residues long. V lost 4 bases, J lost 8 bases, and 9 bases stayed unmatched. Germline CDR1 MNHEY, CDR2 SMNVEV (reference sequence). The CDR3 nucleotides read TGTGCCAGCAGTTATGGACAGGGGGCTTTTGGGGGCTACACCTTC. The encoded protein is CASSYGQGAFGGYTF.

This clone was observed a handful of times. This chain connects TRBV28 to TRBJ1-4, with a tentative D call TRBD1 (6 bases). This CDR3 comprises 14 residues. The germline V and J ends were trimmed by 6 bases and 5 bases, with 13 bases remaining between them. Germline V CDR1 and CDR2: MDHEN, SYDVKM. CDR3 in amino acids: CASSRDRLNEKLFF. The CDR3 bases are TGTGCCAGCAGCCGAGACAGGTTGAATGAAAAACTGTTTTTT.

This rearrangement joins TRBV11-2 to TRBJ1-4; the D gene is possibly TRBD1 (6 bases). Germline V gives CDR1 SGHAT, CDR2 FQNNGV. This CDR3 contains 15 residues. V lost 2 bases and J lost 6, with 13 bases in between. Written as DNA, the CDR3 is TGTGCCAGCAGCTTATGGCTGGGGACACATGAAAAACTGTTTTTT. Translated, it gives CASSLWLGTHEKLFF.

The chain recombines TRBV3-1 (or the pseudogene TRBV3-2) with TRBJ1-6; D remains unclear. Trimming removed 1 base at V and 7 bases at J, with 8 bases between. The CDR3 spans 14 residues. From germline, CDR1 is LGHDT and CDR2 YNNKEL (reference sequence). The CDR3 region is CASSQGGRNSPLHF. The CDR3 DNA sequence: TGTGCCAGCAGCCAAGGCGGGAGAAATTCACCCCTCCACTTT.

The chain has TRBV29-1 and TRBJ1-1; perhaps TRBD1 as D (5 bases). Germline V gives CDR1 SQVTM, CDR2 ANQGSEA. Trimming took off 1 base at V and 7 bases at J, with 13 bases between the two ends. The CDR3 contains 13 residues. The CDR3 nucleotides are TGCAGCGTTGAAGCCGGACACGGGAATGAAGCTTTCTTT. Encoded protein: CSVEAGHGNEAFF.

This chain connects TRBV7-9 to TRBJ1-4; no clear D gene. Germline V gives CDR1 SEHNR, CDR2 FQNEAQ (reference sequence). The CDR3 consists of 13 residues. V lost 2 bases and J 10 bases, leaving 11 bases between the germline ends. The CDR3 reads CASSLQAMGKLFF. CDR3 sequence (DNA): TGTGCCAGCAGCTTACAGGCAATGGGAAAACTGTTTTTT.

The V and J genes are TRBV28 and TRBJ1-4, with D unclear. The CDR3 has 12 amino acids. The V gene lost 3 bases and the J gene lost 8 bases, with 7 bases spanning the gap. Germline V CDR1 and CDR2: MDHEN, SYDVKM. The DNA of the CDR3 is TGTGCCAGCAGTTTGGATGCGGAAAAACTGTTTTTT. As protein: CASSLDAEKLFF. Full variable domain (remainder filled in from reference TRBV28 and TRBJ1-4): DVKVTQSSRYLVKRTGEKVFLECVQDMDHENMFWYRQDPGLGLRLIYFSYDVKMKEKGDIPEGYSVSREKKERFSLILESASTNQTSMYLCASSLDAEKLFFGSGTQLSVL.

The chain links TRBV28 to TRBJ2-2; no clear D gene. This CDR3 is 14 amino acids long. Germline CDR1 is MDHEN and CDR2 is SYDVKM. Trimming removed 3 bases at V and 5 bases at J, with 10 bases between. The CDR3 sequence: CASSLFSGTGELFF. Written as DNA, the CDR3 is TGTGCCAGCAGTTTGTTCTCTGGTACCGGGGAGCTGTTTTTT.

The rearrangement joins TRBV7-9 to TRBJ2-7, with D uncertain. The ends were cut back, 3 bases at V and 0 bases at J, with 6 bases in the middle. CDR1 is SEHNR and CDR2 is FQNEAQ in the germline V gene (reference sequence). This CDR3 spans 13 amino acids. CDR3 nucleotides: TGTGCCAGCAGCTTGACAAGCTCCTACGAGCAGTACTTC. It encodes CASSLTSSYEQYF.